Following are 20 T cell receptor beta chains from one sample sequenced in a study of vaccination effects on CD4 cells after COVID-19. Sequencing was performed with immunoSEQ multiplex PCR; in TCRdb, only in-frame clones are kept and a portion is missing. The sample lists about 73,000 clones, nearly 75% occurring once. Cultured cells yielded isolated CD4+ T cells after 10 days. Two-dose vaccination with either BNT162b2 or mRNA-1273 was given to the participants. Antigen specificity for these receptors is unknown. Sequenced here: CD4+ T cells from PBMCs cultured without peptide, sampled after COVID-19 vaccination. All receptors derive from a human donor who received a COVID-19 vaccine.

The chain employs TRBV5-1 and TRBJ2-5, with a tentative D call TRBD1 (6 bases). Germline CDR1 reads SGHRS; CDR2 reads YFSETQ. This CDR3 contains 15 residues. The ends were cut back, 3 bases at V and 4 bases at J, with 16 bases in the middle. CDR3 residues: CASSWATGMGETQYF. In nucleotides, the CDR3 is TGCGCCAGCAGCTGGGCTACAGGGATGGGAGAGACCCAGTACTTC.

The chain links TRBV28 to TRBJ2-3, with D possibly TRBD1 on 7 matching bases. The CDR3 spans 15 residues. The germline gives CDR1 MDHEN, CDR2 SYDVKM. The V and J ends lost 5 bases and 8 bases respectively, with 20 bases between them. CDR3 nucleotide sequence: TGTGCCAGCAGTGGATCAGGGGGGAGGCTATCTACGCAGTATTTT. Its protein is CASSGSGGRLSTQYF.

This clone appeared once. The chain links TRBV4-1 to TRBJ1-2; D is possibly TRBD1 (5 bases). This CDR3 spans 15 amino acids. Germline CDR1 and CDR2: MGHRA and YSYEKL. V lost 4 bases to trimming and J lost 0 bases, with 12 bases between them. The CDR3 DNA follows: TGCGCCAGCAGCCTAGGGACCAAGGCTAACTATGGCTACACCTTC. Its translation is CASSLGTKANYGYTF.

The chain employs TRBV6-4 and TRBJ1-2; no clear D gene. Trimming stripped 0 bases from V and 5 bases from J, with 10 bases between. The CDR3 has 14 amino acids. The V gene's germline CDR1 is MRHNA and CDR2 SNTAGT. The CDR3 DNA reads TGTGCCAGCAGTGACTCAGGCAGGAGGTATGGCTACACCTTC. Translation: CASSDSGRRYGYTF.

V gene TRBV19 combines with J gene TRBJ1-2, with a weak D call TRBD1 (5 bases). The germline CDR1 and CDR2 sequences are LNHDA and SQIVND (reference sequence). The CDR3 spans 13 residues. V was cut by 3 bases and J by 5 bases, with 10 bases left in between. The CDR3 spells CASSMGVRYGYTF. In DNA, the CDR3 is TGTGCCAGTAGTATGGGGGTTCGGTATGGCTACACCTTC.

In DNA form, the CDR3 reads TGTGCCAGCAGCCAAGATACGGCAGGGGGCGGGGAGACCCAGTACTTC. It is translated as CASSQDTAGGGETQYF. The chain combines TRBV4-2 with TRBJ2-5, with TRBD1 matching over 8 bases. From germline, CDR1 is LGHNA and CDR2 YNFKEQ. The ends lost 0 bases at V and 5 bases at J; junction bases unmatched: 8. The CDR3 consists of 16 residues.

The chain employs TRBV5-1 and TRBJ2-5; D is unresolved. The CDR3 length is 15 residues. The V gene's germline CDR1 is SGHRS and CDR2 YFSETQ. V gave up 0 bases and J gave up 5 bases, with 14 bases separating them. CDR3 nucleotides: TGCGCCAGCAGCTTGGGACTGACCGGTGGGGAGACCCAGTACTTC. Residues: CASSLGLTGGETQYF.

This chain joins TRBV5-6 and TRBJ2-5; D not resolved. The length of the CDR3 is 13 residues. The V and J ends lost 3 bases and 2 bases respectively, with 8 bases between them. Germline CDR1 and CDR2: SGHDT and YYEEEE. CDR3 region: CASSSGRQETQYF. For the CDR3, the DNA is TGTGCCAGCAGCTCGGGCAGGCAAGAGACCCAGTACTTC.

This clone was observed a few times. V gene TRBV19 combines with J gene TRBJ2-3; 8 bases map to TRBD2. The germline V gene has CDR1 LNHDA and CDR2 SQIVND (reference sequence). V lost 6 bases to trimming and J lost 4 bases; unmatched junction nucleotides: 9. The CDR3 sequence is 15 residues long. The DNA of the CDR3 is TGTGCCAGTAGGCCACTAGCGGAGGCTTCAGATACGCAGTATTTT. Protein product: CASRPLAEASDTQYF.

A few counts support this clone. V is TRBV19 and J is TRBJ1-2; D remains unclear. Germline V CDR1 and CDR2: LNHDA, SQIVND (reference sequence). The V and J ends lost 7 bases and 7 bases respectively, with 13 bases between them. The CDR3 is 12 amino acids. This chain's CDR3 is CASTSGVGGYTF. In DNA form, the CDR3 reads TGTGCCAGTACATCCGGGGTAGGTGGCTACACCTTC.

V is TRBV30 and J is TRBJ1-6; possibly TRBD1 for D (6 bases). Trimming took 3 bases from V and 5 from J, leaving 8 bases between them. Germline CDR1 GTSNPN, CDR2 SVGIG (reference sequence). This CDR3 has 13 amino acids. This CDR3 reads CAWSNRDNSPLHF. The CDR3 DNA reads as TGTGCCTGGAGCAACAGGGATAATTCACCCCTCCACTTT. Full variable domain (outside the CDR3, taken from reference TRBV30 and TRBJ1-6): SQTIHQWPATLVQPVGSPLSLECTVEGTSNPNLYWYRQAAGRGLQLLFYSVGIGQISSEVPQNLSASRPQDRQFILSSKKLLLSDSGFYLCAWSNRDNSPLHFGNGTRLTVT.

The rearrangement links TRBV5-1 to TRBJ2-5, with D maybe TRBD2 (6 bases). V was cut by 4 bases and J by 1 base, with 8 bases left in between. The CDR3 is 13 amino acids. Germline CDR1 is SGHRS and CDR2 is YFSETQ. The CDR3 loop reads CASSRGLQETQYF. Here the CDR3 DNA reads TGCGCCAGCAGCAGGGGACTCCAAGAGACCCAGTACTTC.

This chain joins TRBV7-3 and TRBJ2-1, with TRBD2 matching over 11 bases. V lost 6 bases to trimming and J lost 6 bases; unmatched junction nucleotides: 4. Germline-derived CDR1 and CDR2 are SGHTA and FQGTGA. This CDR3 comprises 14 residues. CDR3 sequence: CASSTSGGGNEQFF. The CDR3 DNA follows: TGTGCCAGCAGTACTAGCGGGGGTGGCAATGAGCAGTTCTTC.

The V gene is TRBV4-1, the J gene TRBJ1-4, with 10 bases matching TRBD1. From germline, CDR1 is MGHRA and CDR2 YSYEKL. This CDR3 region has 15 residues. The ends lost 6 bases at V and 8 bases at J; junction bases unmatched: 9. The CDR3 bases are TGCGCCAGCAGAGACGGACAGGGGGGGAGGGAAAAACTGTTTTTT. Protein: CASRDGQGGREKLFF.

The chain has TRBV28 and TRBJ1-2; 7 bases align to TRBD1. The V and J ends lost 4 bases and 4 bases, in that order; junction bases with no gene match: 15. CDR1 is MDHEN, CDR2 SYDVKM, per germline. The CDR3 has 17 residues. The CDR3 nucleotides are TGTGCCAGCAGTTCCCCCGGGGCAGGGGGAGGAAGCTATGGCTACACCTTC. This gives the protein CASSSPGAGGGSYGYTF.

This clone appeared a single time. V and J are TRBV6-1 and TRBJ1-1; D may be TRBD1 (5 bases). The CDR3 runs to 13 residues. V was clipped by 1 base and J by 10 bases, with 13 bases between them. The germline V gene encodes CDR1 MNHNS and CDR2 SASEGT. CDR3 DNA sequence: TGTGCCAGCAGTGAAGAGCAAGGGGTCGGAGCTTTCTTT. Amino acid sequence: CASSEEQGVGAFF.

The sample holds a few counts of this clone. The chain recombines TRBV23-1 with TRBJ1-5; D not resolved. TRBV23-1 is labeled an ORF, and its function is uncertain. The CDR3 extends over 11 amino acids. V lost 8 bases and J lost 0, with 2 bases in between. The chain's CDR3 is CASCSNQPQHF. CDR3 DNA: TGCGCCAGCTGTAGCAATCAGCCCCAGCATTTT.

This clone was observed a handful of times. This rearrangement joins TRBV25-1 to TRBJ1-4, with D unclear. V gave up 6 bases and J gave up 4 bases, with 3 bases separating them. Per germline, CDR1 MGHDK and CDR2 SYGVNS. The CDR3 has 11 residues. This CDR3 reads CASRYNEKLFF. CDR3 nucleotide sequence: TGTGCCAGCAGGTATAATGAAAAACTGTTTTTT.

The CDR3 spells CASSLGQSNEKLFF. The CDR3 region has the DNA TGCGCCAGCAGCTTGGGACAGTCTAATGAAAAACTGTTTTTT. The chain employs TRBV5-1 and TRBJ1-4, with D possibly matching TRBD1 (5 bases). Germline V gene sequence: CDR1 SGHRS, CDR2 YFSETQ. The CDR3 has 14 residues. Trimming shortened V by 0 bases and J by 3 bases, and 6 bases separated the two germline ends.

By sample fraction, this clone is medium-sized. This sequence joins TRBV18 and TRBJ1-2; no reliable D call. CDR3 length: 15 amino acids. Germline V lookup: CDR1 KGHSH, CDR2 LQKENI. Trimming stripped 1 base from V and 4 bases from J, with 13 bases between. The CDR3 DNA is TGTGCCAGCTCACCACGCTCTCCAGAAATCTATGGCTACACCTTC. Its protein product is CASSPRSPEIYGYTF.